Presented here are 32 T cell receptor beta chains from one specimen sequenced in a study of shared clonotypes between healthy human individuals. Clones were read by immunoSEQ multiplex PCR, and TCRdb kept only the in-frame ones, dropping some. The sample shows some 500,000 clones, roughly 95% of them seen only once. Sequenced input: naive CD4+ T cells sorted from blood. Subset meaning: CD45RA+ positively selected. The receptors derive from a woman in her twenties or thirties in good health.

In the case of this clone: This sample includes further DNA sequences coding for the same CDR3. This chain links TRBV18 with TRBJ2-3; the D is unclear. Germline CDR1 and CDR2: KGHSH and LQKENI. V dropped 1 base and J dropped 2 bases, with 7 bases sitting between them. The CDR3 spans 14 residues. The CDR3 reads CASSPQETTDTQYF. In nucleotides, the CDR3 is TGTGCCAGCTCACCACAGGAAACCACAGATACGCAGTATTTT.

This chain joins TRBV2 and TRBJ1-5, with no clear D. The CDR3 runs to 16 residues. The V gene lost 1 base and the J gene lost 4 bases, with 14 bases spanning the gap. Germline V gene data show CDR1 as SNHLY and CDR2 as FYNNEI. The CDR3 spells CASSEDFGSVNQPQHF. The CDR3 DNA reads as TGTGCCAGCAGTGAAGATTTTGGATCTGTGAATCAGCCCCAGCATTTT.

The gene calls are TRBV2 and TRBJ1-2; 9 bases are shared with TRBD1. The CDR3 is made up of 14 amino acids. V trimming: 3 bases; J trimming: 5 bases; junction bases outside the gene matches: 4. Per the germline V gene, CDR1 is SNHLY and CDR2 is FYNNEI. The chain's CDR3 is CASSERGTGYGYTF. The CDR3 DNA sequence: TGTGCCAGCAGTGAGAGGGGGACAGGGTATGGCTACACCTTC.

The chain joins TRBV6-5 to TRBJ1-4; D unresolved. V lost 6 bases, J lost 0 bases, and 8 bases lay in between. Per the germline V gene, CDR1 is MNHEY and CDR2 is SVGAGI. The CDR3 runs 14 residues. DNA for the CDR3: TGTGCCAGCAGACACCCAGCAACTAATGAAAAACTGTTTTTT. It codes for CASRHPATNEKLFF.

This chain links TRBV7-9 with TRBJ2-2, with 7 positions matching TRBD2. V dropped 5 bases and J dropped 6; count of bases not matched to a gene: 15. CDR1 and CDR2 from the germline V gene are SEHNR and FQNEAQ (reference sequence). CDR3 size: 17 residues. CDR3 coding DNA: TGTGCCAGCAGCCCATCTGCACCGGGACTATTTTCCGGGGAGCTGTTTTTT. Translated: CASSPSAPGLFSGELFF.

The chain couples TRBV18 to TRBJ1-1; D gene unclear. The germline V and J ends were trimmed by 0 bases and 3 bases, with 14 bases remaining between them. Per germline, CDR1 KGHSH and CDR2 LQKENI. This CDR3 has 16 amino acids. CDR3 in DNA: TGTGCCAGCTCACCACCGTCCCTTCCTGGGGACACTGAAGCTTTCTTT. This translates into CASSPPSLPGDTEAFF.

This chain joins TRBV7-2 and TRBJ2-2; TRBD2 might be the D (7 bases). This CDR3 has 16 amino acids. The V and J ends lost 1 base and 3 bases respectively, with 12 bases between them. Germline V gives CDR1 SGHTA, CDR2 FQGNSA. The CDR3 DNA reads TGTGCCAGCAGCTTAGTGGTAGGGGGGGACACCGGGGAGCTGTTTTTT. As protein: CASSLVVGGDTGELFF.

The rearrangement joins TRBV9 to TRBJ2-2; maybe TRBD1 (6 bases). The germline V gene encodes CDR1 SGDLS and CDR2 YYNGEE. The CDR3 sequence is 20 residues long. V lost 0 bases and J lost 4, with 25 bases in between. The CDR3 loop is CASSVESFLVQGAGTGELFF. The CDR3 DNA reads TGTGCCAGCAGCGTAGAATCCTTCTTGGTACAGGGTGCGGGCACCGGGGAGCTGTTTTTT.

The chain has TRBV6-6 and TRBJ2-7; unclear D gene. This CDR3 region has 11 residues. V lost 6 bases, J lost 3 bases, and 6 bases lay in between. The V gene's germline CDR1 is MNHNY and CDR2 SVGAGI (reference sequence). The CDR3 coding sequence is TGTGCCAGCAGCCGGCGCTACGAGCAGTACTTC. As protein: CASSRRYEQYF.

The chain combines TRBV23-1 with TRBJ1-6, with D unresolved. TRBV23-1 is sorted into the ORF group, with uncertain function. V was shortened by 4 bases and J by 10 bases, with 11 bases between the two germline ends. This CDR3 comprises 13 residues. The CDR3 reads CASSRLGRSPLHF. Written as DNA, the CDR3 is TGCGCCAGCAGTCGTCTCGGGAGGTCACCCCTCCACTTT.

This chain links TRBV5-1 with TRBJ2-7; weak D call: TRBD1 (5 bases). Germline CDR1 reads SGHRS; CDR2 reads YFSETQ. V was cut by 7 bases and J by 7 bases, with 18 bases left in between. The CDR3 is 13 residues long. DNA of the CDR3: TGCGCCAGCGGAAGGGGCTCCCTAAGAGAGCAGTACTTC. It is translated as CASGRGSLREQYF.

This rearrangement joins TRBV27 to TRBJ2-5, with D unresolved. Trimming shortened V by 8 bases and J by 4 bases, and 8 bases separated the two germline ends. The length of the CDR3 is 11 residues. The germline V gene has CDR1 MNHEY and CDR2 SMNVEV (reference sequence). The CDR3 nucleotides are TGTGCCAGCCCCCCGGGAGAGACCCAGTACTTC. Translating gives CASPPGETQYF.

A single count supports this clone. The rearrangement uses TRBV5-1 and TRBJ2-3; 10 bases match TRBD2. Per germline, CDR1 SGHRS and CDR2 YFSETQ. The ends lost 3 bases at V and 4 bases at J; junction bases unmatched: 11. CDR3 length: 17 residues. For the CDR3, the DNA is TGCGCCAGCAGCTCGGAGGCTAGCGGGAGATTTCCAGATACGCAGTATTTT. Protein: CASSSEASGRFPDTQYF.

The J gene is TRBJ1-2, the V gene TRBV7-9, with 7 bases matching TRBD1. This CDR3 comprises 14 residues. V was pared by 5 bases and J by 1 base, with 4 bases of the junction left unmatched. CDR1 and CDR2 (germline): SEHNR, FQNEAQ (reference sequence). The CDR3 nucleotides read TGTGCCAGCAGCACAGGGGCTTTTAACTATGGCTACACCTTC. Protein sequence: CASSTGAFNYGYTF.

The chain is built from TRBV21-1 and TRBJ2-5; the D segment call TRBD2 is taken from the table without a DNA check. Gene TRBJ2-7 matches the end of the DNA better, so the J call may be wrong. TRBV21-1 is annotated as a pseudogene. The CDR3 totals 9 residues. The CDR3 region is CANSYEQYF. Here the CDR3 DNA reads TGTGCCAACTCCTACGAGCAGTACTTC.

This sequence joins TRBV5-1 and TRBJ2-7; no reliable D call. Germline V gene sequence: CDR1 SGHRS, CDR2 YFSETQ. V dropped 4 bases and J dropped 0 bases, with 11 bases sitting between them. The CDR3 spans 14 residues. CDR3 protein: CASSPNPSSYEQYF. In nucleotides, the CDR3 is TGCGCCAGCAGCCCAAACCCTAGCTCCTACGAGCAGTACTTC.

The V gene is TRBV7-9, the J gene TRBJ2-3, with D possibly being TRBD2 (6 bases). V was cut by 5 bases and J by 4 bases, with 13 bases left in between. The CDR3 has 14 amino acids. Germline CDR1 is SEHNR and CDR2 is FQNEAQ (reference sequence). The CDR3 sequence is CASSLDGGADTQYF. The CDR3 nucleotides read TGTGCCAGCAGCCTCGACGGGGGAGCAGATACGCAGTATTTT.

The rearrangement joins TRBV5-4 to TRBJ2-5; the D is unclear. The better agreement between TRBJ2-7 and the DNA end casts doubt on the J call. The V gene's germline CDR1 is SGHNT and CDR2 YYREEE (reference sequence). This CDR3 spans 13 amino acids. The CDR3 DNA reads TGTGCCAGCACCACCGAATCGGACGGCGAGCAGTACTTC. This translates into CASTTESDGEQYF.

The CDR3 nucleotides are TGCGCCAGCAAGAATCGGACAGACTACGAGCAGTACTTC. This gives the protein CASKNRTDYEQYF. The chain has TRBV10-1 and TRBJ2-7, with TRBD1 as a possible D gene (6 bases). Germline V gene data show CDR1 as WNHNN and CDR2 as SYGVQD (reference sequence). V was pared by 7 bases and J by 3 bases, with 13 bases between. The CDR3 totals 13 residues.

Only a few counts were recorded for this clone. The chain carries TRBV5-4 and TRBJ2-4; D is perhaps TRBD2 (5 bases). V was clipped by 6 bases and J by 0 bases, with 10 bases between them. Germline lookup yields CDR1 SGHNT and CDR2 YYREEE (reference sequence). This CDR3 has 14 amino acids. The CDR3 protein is CASTRDLAKNIQYF. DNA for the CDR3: TGTGCCAGCACGAGGGATCTAGCCAAAAACATTCAGTACTTC. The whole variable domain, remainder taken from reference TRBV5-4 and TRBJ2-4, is ETGVTQSPTHLIKTRGQQVTLRCSSQSGHNTVSWYQQALGQGPQFIFQYYREEENGRGNFPPRFSGLQFPNYSSELNVNALELDDSALYLCASTRDLAKNIQYFGAGTRLSVL.

DNA of the CDR3: TGTGCCAGCAGTTTATACCCGAACTCGGCGGTAGCGGGAGTACTCTACGAGCAGTACTTC. Translating gives CASSLYPNSAVAGVLYEQYF. The V gene is TRBV28, the J gene TRBJ2-7; 9 nucleotides align to TRBD2. The CDR3 runs to 20 residues. Germline CDR1 MDHEN, CDR2 SYDVKM. The V and J ends lost 1 base and 3 bases, in that order; junction bases with no gene match: 19.

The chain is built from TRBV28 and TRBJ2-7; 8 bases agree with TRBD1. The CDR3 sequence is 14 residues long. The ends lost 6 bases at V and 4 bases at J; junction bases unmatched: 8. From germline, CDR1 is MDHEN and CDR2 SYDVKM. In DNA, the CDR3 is TGTGCCAGCAGCCTCACAGGGGGTTTTTACGAGCAGTACTTC. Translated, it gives CASSLTGGFYEQYF.

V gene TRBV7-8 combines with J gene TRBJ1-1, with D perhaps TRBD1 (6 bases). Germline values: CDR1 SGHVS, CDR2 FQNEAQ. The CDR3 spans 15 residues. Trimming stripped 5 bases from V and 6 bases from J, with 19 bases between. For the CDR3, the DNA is TGTGCCAGCAGCATACTACAGGGCCGGAAGGCTGAAGCTTTCTTT. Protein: CASSILQGRKAEAFF.

The CDR3 loop reads CASSSPGTSDLNEQFF. The CDR3 DNA reads as TGTGCCAGCAGTTCACCCGGGACTAGCGATCTTAATGAGCAGTTCTTC. The chain uses TRBV28 and TRBJ2-1, with TRBD2 matching over 10 bases. The CDR3 spans 16 residues. V was clipped by 4 bases and J by 7 bases; unmatched bases: 10. From germline, CDR1 is MDHEN and CDR2 SYDVKM.

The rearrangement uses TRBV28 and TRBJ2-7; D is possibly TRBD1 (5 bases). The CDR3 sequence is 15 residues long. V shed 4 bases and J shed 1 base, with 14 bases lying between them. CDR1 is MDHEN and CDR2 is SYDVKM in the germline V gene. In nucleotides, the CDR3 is TGTGCCAGCAGTTATGCAGGGCCGACGTCCTACGAGCAGTACTTC. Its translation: CASSYAGPTSYEQYF.

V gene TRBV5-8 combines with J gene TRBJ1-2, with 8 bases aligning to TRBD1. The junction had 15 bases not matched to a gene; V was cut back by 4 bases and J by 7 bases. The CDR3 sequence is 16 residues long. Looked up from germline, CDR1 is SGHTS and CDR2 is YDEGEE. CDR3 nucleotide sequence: TGTGCCAGCAGCCCATGGGACAGGAAGTTGGTGGGTGGCTACACCTTC. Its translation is CASSPWDRKLVGGYTF.

The CDR3 DNA reads as TGTGCCAGCAGTTTACAGTTTAATTCACCCCTCCACTTT. It translates to CASSLQFNSPLHF. The chain carries TRBV27 and TRBJ1-6; D remains ambiguous. This CDR3 spans 13 amino acids. Trimming pared 2 bases from V and 6 bases from J, leaving 5 bases between. Germline CDR1 MNHEY, CDR2 SMNVEV (reference sequence).

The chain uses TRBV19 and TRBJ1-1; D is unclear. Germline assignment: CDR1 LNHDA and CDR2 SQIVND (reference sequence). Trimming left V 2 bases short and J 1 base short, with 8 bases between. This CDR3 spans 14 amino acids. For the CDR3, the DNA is TGTGCCAGTAGTATATTCGAAGAGAACACTGAAGCTTTCTTT. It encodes CASSIFEENTEAFF.

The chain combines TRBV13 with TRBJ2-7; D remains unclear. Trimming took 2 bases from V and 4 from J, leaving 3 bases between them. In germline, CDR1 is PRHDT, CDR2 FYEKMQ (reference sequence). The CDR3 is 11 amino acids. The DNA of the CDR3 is TGTGCCAGCAGCTTAACATACGAGCAGTACTTC. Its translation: CASSLTYEQYF.

The CDR3 loop is CASSLGGLAGVNTQYF. CDR3 in DNA: TGTGCCAGCAGCTTAGGGGGACTAGCGGGAGTAAATACGCAGTATTTT. The chain uses TRBV11-3 and TRBJ2-3; TRBD2 matches 14 bases. CDR1 is SGHNT, CDR2 YENEEA, per germline. There are 16 residues in the CDR3. Trimming removed 1 base from V and 7 bases from J; junction bases left unmatched: 4.

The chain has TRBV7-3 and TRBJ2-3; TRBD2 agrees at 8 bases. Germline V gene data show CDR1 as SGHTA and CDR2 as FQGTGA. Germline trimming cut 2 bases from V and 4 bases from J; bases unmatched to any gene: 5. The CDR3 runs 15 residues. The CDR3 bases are TGTGCCAGCAGCTTAGGGACTAGAGACGCAGATACGCAGTATTTT. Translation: CASSLGTRDADTQYF.

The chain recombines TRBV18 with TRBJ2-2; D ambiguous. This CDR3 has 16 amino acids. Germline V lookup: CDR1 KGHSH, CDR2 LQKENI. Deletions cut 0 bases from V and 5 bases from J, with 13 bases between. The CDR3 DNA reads TGTGCCAGCTCACCACCTCTTGGACCGACGACCGGGGAGCTGTTTTTT. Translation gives CASSPPLGPTTGELFF.